The 8 T cell receptor beta chains below come from one sample, sequenced in a study of cytomegalovirus exposure and HLA in healthy donors. PCR employed 60 Vbeta and 13 Jbeta primers. The protocol was immunoSEQ multiplex PCR, while the TCRdb copy is restricted to in-frame clones and leaves out a portion. The sample totals 100,000 to 150,000 clones. The sample was PBMCs. These receptors were obtained from a woman aged 40 to 50 in good health and CMV-seropositive.

The chain combines TRBV6-4 with TRBJ2-3; D call uncertain. Germline assignment: CDR1 MRHNA and CDR2 SNTAGT. The CDR3 is 13 amino acids. V was cut by 7 bases and J by 4 bases, with 12 bases left in between. The DNA of the CDR3 is TGTGCCAGCATTACTATTATAGCAGATACGCAGTATTTT. Its translation: CASITIIADTQYF.

This chain connects TRBV7-9 to TRBJ1-1, with 7 bases identical to TRBD1. Per germline, CDR1 SEHNR and CDR2 FQNEAQ (reference sequence). This CDR3 has 16 amino acids. Losses at the gene ends were 7 bases for V and 1 base for J; bases not matched to a gene: 12. In DNA form, the CDR3 reads TGTGCCAGCACCATACCCGGGACAGCATCGAACACTGAAGCTTTCTTT. This gives the protein CASTIPGTASNTEAFF. Looking up the rest from reference TRBV7-9 and TRBJ1-1 gives the full variable domain: DTGVSQNPRHKITKRGQNVTFRCDPISEHNRLYWYRQTLGQGPEFLTYFQNEAQLEKSRLLSDRFSAERPKGSFSTLEIQRTEQGDSAMYLCASTIPGTASNTEAFFGQGTRLTVV.

Of note for this clone: One end of the junction does not line up with germline, which may come from a read error. CDR3 in amino acids: CASSLVRRSHEQYF. The DNA of the CDR3 is TGTGCCAGCAGCTTAGTGCGGCGCTCCCACGAGCAGTACTTC. V is TRBV7-2 and J is TRBJ2-7; D gene uncertain. This CDR3 is 14 amino acids long. The germline CDR1 and CDR2 sequences are SGHTA and FQGNSA.

This rearrangement joins TRBV6-6 to TRBJ2-7; TRBD1 aligns across 7 bases. Germline V gene sequence: CDR1 MNHNY, CDR2 SVGAGI (reference sequence). The V gene end was trimmed by 5 bases and the J gene end by 2 bases; junction bases not matched to a gene: 3. The CDR3 runs 13 residues. The CDR3 nucleotides read TGTGCCAGCAGTCGCGACAGGGCCTACGAGCAGTACTTC. Residues: CASSRDRAYEQYF.

The gene calls are TRBV2 and TRBJ2-1; 11 positions match TRBD1. The CDR3 length is 15 residues. V gave up 4 bases and J gave up 6 bases; unmatched junction bases: 5. Per germline, CDR1 SNHLY and CDR2 FYNNEI. CDR3 amino acids: CASSGRDRGFNEQFF. For the CDR3, the DNA is TGTGCCAGCAGTGGAAGGGACAGGGGGTTCAATGAGCAGTTCTTC.

The chain links TRBV5-1 to TRBJ2-7; TRBD1 matches at 8 bases. The CDR3 totals 15 residues. Unmatched junction bases numbered 7, after V lost 4 bases and J lost 1 base. CDR1 is SGHRS and CDR2 is YFSETQ in the germline V gene. CDR3 sequence: CASSGRQGRSYEQYF. The CDR3 bases are TGCGCCAGCAGCGGTCGACAGGGGCGTTCCTACGAGCAGTACTTC.

This chain links TRBV11-3 with TRBJ2-5, with unresolved D. Germline V gives CDR1 SGHNT, CDR2 YENEEA. This CDR3 is built from 13 residues. V lost 0 bases and J lost 2, with 4 bases in between. CDR3 in amino acids: CASSLEAQETQYF. Here the CDR3 DNA reads TGTGCCAGCAGCTTAGAGGCACAAGAGACCCAGTACTTC.

V is TRBV2 and J is TRBJ1-4, with 10 nucleotides matching TRBD1. Germline CDR1 SNHLY, CDR2 FYNNEI. Losses at the gene ends were 4 bases for V and 10 bases for J; bases not matched to a gene: 6. The CDR3 extends over 14 amino acids. The CDR3 bases are TGTGCCAGCAGTGGGGACAGGGGATCTGGAAAACTGTTTTTT. Amino acids: CASSGDRGSGKLFF.